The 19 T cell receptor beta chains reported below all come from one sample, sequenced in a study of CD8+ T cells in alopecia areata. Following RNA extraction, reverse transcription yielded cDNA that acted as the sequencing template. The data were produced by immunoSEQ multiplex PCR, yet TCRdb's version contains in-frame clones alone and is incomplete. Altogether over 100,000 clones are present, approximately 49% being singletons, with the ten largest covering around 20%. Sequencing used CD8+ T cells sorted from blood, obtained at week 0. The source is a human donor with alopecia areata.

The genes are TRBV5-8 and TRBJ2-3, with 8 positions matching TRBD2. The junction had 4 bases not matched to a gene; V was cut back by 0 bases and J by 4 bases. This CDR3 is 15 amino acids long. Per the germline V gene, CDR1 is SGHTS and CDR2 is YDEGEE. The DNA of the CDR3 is TGTGCCAGCAGCTTGGAACTAGCGGACTCAGATACGCAGTATTTT. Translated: CASSLELADSDTQYF.

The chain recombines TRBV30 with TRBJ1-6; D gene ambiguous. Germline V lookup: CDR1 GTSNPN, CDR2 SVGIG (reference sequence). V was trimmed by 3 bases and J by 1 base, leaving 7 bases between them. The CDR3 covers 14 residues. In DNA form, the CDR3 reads TGTGCCTGGAGCGCCGCTTCCTATAATTCACCCCTCCACTTT. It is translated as CAWSAASYNSPLHF.

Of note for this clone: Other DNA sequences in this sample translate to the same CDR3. The DNA for the CDR3 is TGTGCCAGCAGTCCCCGCGGTACTGAAGCTTTCTTT. Translation gives CASSPRGTEAFF. The V gene is TRBV27, the J gene TRBJ1-1, with unresolved D. The CDR3 totals 12 residues. In germline, CDR1 is MNHEY, CDR2 SMNVEV (reference sequence). V lost 5 bases to trimming and J lost 5 bases, with 9 bases between them.

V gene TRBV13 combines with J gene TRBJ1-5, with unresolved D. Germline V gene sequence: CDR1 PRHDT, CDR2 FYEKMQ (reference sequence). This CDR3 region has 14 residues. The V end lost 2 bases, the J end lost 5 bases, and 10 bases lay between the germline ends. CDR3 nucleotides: TGTGCCAGCAGCTTATCCGAGAGCCATCAGCCCCAGCATTTT. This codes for CASSLSESHQPQHF.

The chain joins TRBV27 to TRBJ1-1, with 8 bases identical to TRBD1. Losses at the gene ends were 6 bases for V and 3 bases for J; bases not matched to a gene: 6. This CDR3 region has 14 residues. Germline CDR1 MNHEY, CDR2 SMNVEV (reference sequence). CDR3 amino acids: CASRPGGSHTEAFF. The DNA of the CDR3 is TGTGCCAGCAGGCCAGGGGGCAGTCACACTGAAGCTTTCTTT.

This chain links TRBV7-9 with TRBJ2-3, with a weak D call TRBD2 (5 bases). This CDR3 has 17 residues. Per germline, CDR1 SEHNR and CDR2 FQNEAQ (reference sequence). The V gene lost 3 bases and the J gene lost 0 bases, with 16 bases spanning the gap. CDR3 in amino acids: CASSFRVVRTSTDTQYF. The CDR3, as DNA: TGTGCCAGCAGCTTCAGAGTTGTGAGGACTAGCACAGATACGCAGTATTTT. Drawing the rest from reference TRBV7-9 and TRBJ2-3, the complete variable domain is DTGVSQNPRHKITKRGQNVTFRCDPISEHNRLYWYRQTLGQGPEFLTYFQNEAQLEKSRLLSDRFSAERPKGSFSTLEIQRTEQGDSAMYLCASSFRVVRTSTDTQYFGPGTRLTVL.

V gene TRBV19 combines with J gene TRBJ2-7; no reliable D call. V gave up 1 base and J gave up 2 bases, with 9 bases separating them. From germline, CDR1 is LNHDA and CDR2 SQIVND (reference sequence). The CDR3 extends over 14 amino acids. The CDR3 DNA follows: TGTGCCAGTAGTATAGGCAGAGGACCCTACGAGCAGTACTTC. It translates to CASSIGRGPYEQYF.

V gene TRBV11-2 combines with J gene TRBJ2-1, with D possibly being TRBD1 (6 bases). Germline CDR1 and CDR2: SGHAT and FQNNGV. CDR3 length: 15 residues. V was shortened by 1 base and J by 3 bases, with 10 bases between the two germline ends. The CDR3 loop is CASSLVGDNYNEQFF. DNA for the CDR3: TGTGCCAGCAGCTTAGTGGGGGACAACTACAATGAGCAGTTCTTC.

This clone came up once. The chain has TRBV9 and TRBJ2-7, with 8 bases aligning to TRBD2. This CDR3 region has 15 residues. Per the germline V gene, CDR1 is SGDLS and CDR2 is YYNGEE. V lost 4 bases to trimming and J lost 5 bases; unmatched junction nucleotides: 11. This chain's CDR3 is CASSPREGPSHEQYF. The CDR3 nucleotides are TGTGCCAGCAGCCCCCGGGAGGGACCTTCCCACGAGCAGTACTTC.

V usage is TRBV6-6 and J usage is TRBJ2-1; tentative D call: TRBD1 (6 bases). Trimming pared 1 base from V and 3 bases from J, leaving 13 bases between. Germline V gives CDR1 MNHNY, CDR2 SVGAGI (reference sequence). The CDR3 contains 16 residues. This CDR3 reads CASSYFPGESYNEQFF. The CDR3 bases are TGTGCCAGCAGTTACTTCCCAGGGGAAAGCTACAATGAGCAGTTCTTC.

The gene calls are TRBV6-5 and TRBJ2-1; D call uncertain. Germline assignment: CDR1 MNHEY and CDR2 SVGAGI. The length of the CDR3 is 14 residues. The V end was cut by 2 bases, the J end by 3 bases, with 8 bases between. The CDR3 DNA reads TGTGCCAGCAGTTACGAGACAAACTACAATGAGCAGTTCTTC. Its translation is CASSYETNYNEQFF.

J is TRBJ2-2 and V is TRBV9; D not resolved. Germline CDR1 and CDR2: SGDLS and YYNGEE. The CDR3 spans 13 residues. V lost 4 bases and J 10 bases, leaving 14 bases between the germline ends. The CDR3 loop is CASSPVPLLELFF. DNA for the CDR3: TGTGCCAGCAGCCCCGTCCCGCTCTTGGAGCTGTTTTTT.

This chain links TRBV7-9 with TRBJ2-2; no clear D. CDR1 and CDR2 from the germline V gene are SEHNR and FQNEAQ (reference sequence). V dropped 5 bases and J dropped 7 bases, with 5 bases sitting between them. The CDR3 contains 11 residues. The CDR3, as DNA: TGTGCCAGCAGCAAATACGGGGAGCTGTTTTTT. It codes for CASSKYGELFF.

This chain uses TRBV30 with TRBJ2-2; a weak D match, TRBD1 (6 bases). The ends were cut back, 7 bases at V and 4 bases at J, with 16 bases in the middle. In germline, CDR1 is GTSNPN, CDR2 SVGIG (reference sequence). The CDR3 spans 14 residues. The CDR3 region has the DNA TGTGCCTTCTCGACAGGACGGGGCACCGGGGAGCTGTTTTTT. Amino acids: CAFSTGRGTGELFF.

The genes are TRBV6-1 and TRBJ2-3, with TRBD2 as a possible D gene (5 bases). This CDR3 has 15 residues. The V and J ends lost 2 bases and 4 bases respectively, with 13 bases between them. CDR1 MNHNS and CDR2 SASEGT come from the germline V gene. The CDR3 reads CASSEQEAGADTQYF. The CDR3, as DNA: TGTGCCAGCAGTGAACAGGAGGCCGGCGCAGATACGCAGTATTTT.

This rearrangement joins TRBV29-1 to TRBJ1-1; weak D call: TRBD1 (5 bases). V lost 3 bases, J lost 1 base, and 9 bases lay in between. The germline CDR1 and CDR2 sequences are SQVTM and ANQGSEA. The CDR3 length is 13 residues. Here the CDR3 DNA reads TGCAGCGTTGAGAGGGGCTGGAACACTGAAGCTTTCTTT. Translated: CSVERGWNTEAFF.

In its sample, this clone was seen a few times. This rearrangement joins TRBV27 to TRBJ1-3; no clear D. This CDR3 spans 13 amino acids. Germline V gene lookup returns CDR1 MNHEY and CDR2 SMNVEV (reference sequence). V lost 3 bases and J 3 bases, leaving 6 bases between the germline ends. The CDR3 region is CASSLKRGNTIYF. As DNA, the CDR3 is TGTGCCAGCAGTTTGAAACGTGGAAACACCATATATTTT.

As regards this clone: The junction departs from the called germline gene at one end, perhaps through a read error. The CDR3 spells CASSLEPSDEQYF. Written as DNA, the CDR3 is TGTGCCAGCAGCTTAGAACCCTCCGACGAGCAGTACTTC. The chain employs TRBV13 and TRBJ2-7; D ambiguous. Germline assignment: CDR1 PRHDT and CDR2 FYEKMQ (reference sequence). This CDR3 region has 13 residues.

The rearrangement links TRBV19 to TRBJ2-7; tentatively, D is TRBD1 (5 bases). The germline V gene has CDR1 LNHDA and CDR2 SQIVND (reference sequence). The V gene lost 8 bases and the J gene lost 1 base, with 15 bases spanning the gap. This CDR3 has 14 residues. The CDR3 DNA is TGTGCCAGTCTAGTATATGACAGATCCTACGAGCAGTACTTC. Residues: CASLVYDRSYEQYF.